Listed below are T cell receptor beta chains from one sample, sequenced in a study of post-analysis software for immune sequencing data. A single record per CDR3 protein comes from TCRdb applying MiXCR to the PCR reads. Altogether about 200,000 distinct CDR3 sequences are present, roughly 28% being singletons, with the ten largest covering 3.4%. The sequenced sample consisted of blood. These receptors originate from a girl aged 2-17 years with multiple sclerosis. CDR3s leave out the opening cysteine and the closing phenylalanine or tryptophan.

v_call	j_call	cdr3_aa
TRBV6-5	TRBJ1-4	ASSRKRNEKLF
TRBV12-3/TRBV12-4	TRBJ2-2	TSIIPGGTNTGELF
TRBV7-2	TRBJ2-1	ASSLVGGERNEQF
TRBV3-1	TRBJ1-1	ASSQGRDGEAF
TRBV29-1	TRBJ1-2	SVSRDTYGYT
TRBV20-1	TRBJ2-5	SARDRRGGGPLETQY
TRBV2	TRBJ1-1	ASRLTGGITEAF
TRBV20-1	.	SAPHGGTGGSEQY
TRBV27	TRBJ2-7	ASSLGLAGPTYEQY
TRBV11-1	TRBJ1-2	ASSLLGLYGYT
TRBV20-1	TRBJ2-7	SARSTGGSYEQY
TRBV29-1	TRBJ2-4	SVRTGGGEQY
TRBV5-1	TRBJ1-4	ASSLARQGYEKLF
TRBV3-1	TRBJ1-2	ASSSHGGRDYGHT
TRBV19	TRBJ2-4	ASSIEGRPGFLRY
TRBV7-9	TRBJ2-5	ASALGETQY
TRBV5-1	TRBJ2-7	ASSLVQSGEQY
TRBV7-9	TRBJ2-5	ASSDSFLRRTFQETQY
TRBV20-1	TRBJ1-1	SARDRTGGTEAF
TRBV20-1	TRBJ1-1	SAKTGGRNTEAF
TRBV5-1	TRBJ2-1	ASSLLGQGYEQF
TRBV19	TRBJ2-7	ASGNEQY
TRBV29-1	TRBJ2-5	SVERGETQY
TRBV7-9	TRBJ2-7	ASSPYQGGVYEQY
TRBV12-3/TRBV12-4	TRBJ1-2	ASSSQGFGSLYGYT
TRBV20-1	TRBJ2-2	SAPDRGSAGELF
TRBV12-3/TRBV12-4	TRBJ2-3	ASSLAGVKADTQY
TRBV20-1	TRBJ1-1	SASQGTQNTEAF
TRBV7-2	TRBJ2-3	ASSTGPRTDTQY
TRBV7-9	TRBJ2-5	ASSLPLTSGLY
TRBV6-5	TRBJ2-7	AIPRDRGLYEQY
TRBV5-5	TRBJ2-3	ASSYNTDTQY
TRBV21-1	TRBJ1-2	ASSKRGNEPFNYGYT
TRBV5-1	TRBJ2-1	ASSLAWREGRVNEQF
TRBV20-1	TRBJ2-1	SARPPWTSVDEQF
TRBV20-1	TRBJ2-7	SARERRRPYEQY
TRBV20-1	TRBJ2-3	SARWGNEDTQY
TRBV29-1	TRBJ1-3	SVGDRNGNTIY
TRBV7-9	TRBJ1-2	ASSSPGGYGYT
TRBV2	TRBJ2-3	ASKRSPTDTQY
TRBV30	TRBJ2-7	AWKKGEFYEQY
TRBV7-2	TRBJ2-1	ASSFEMSSYNEQF
TRBV15	TRBJ1-3	ATSSGGWNTIY
TRBV3-1	TRBJ1-1	ASSREGSRPAEAF
TRBV19	TRBJ1-1	ASSRTEGWTEAF
TRBV9	TRBJ2-1	ASSVVGAGGPRNEQF
TRBV29-1	TRBJ1-1	SVVDGANTEAF
TRBV20-1	TRBJ1-6	SARPNPQGARNSPLH